Here is one TCR beta chain with its context. Its antigen is unidentified. Incorporated into the TCR beta cDNA libraries were unique molecular identifiers, which served to reduce PCR and sequencing biases. TCRdb itself ran the PCR reads through MiXCR, one entry per CDR3 protein. This sample carries hundreds of thousands of distinct CDR3 sequences, approximately 60% of them seen once, and the ten largest clones take approximately 10%. This entry belongs to a study of post-analysis software for immune sequencing data. The CDR3 runs to 13 residues. Germline loops: CDR1 MNHNY, CDR2 SVGAGI (reference sequence). Study observations and caveats: In patients, five TRBV segments were more frequent than in controls, with TRBV5-6, TRBV5-1 and TRBV20-1 among them.

The clonotype was recovered from a girl aged 2 to 10 with multiple sclerosis. The V call is TRBV6-6, the J call TRBJ2-7; D call uncertain. The J call may not be correct, given that the DNA end is closer to TRBJ2-5. Sequencing was done on a sample of blood. The CDR3 DNA reads as TGTGCCAGCAGGGCACCCTCCGAAGGGACCCAGTACTTC. As protein: CASRAPSEGTQYF.